The rows below give T cell receptor beta chains drawn from one sample of a study of blood T cell repertoires in COVID-19. The repertoire was sequenced with immunoSEQ multiplex PCR; TCRdb's copy has only in-frame clones and lacks some. The repertoire has 200,000 to 300,000 clones, 88% of them found once; the top ten carry around 1.4%. Sequenced input: peripheral blood. Source of these receptors: a man of 80 years or more with acute or convalescent COVID-19. Each CDR3 is given with its conserved first and last residue. D genes are given only for firm matches. Some rows mark clone size as missing; the rest say once, few, many or name a class of expanded clone.

j_gene: TRBJ1-2; d_gene: -; v_gene: TRBV27; abundance: -; CDR3aa: CASSLNPGVSYGYTF; CDR3nt: TGTGCCAGCAGCCTCAACCCAGGGGTTAGCTATGGCTACACCTTC
j_gene: TRBJ2-3; d_gene: -; v_gene: TRBV11-3; abundance: -; CDR3aa: CASSLNWRSDTQYF; CDR3nt: TGTGCCAGCAGCTTGAACTGGCGGTCAGATACGCAGTATTTT
j_gene: TRBJ2-1; d_gene: TRBD2; v_gene: TRBV9; abundance: -; CDR3aa: CASSVDPLAGGRNEQFF; CDR3nt: TGTGCCAGCAGCGTAGACCCCCTAGCGGGGGGTCGTAATGAGCAGTTCTTC
j_gene: TRBJ2-7; d_gene: -; v_gene: TRBV2; abundance: -; CDR3aa: CASSEGLSVYEQYF; CDR3nt: TGTGCCAGCAGTGAAGGACTATCGGTATACGAGCAGTACTTC
j_gene: TRBJ2-5; d_gene: -; v_gene: TRBV6-6; abundance: -; CDR3aa: CASSYEFRGQETQYF; CDR3nt: TGTGCCAGCAGTTACGAGTTTCGCGGCCAAGAGACCCAGTACTTC
j_gene: TRBJ1-2; d_gene: TRBD1; v_gene: TRBV5-1; abundance: -; CDR3aa: CASSSEGAGDYTF; CDR3nt: TGCGCCAGCAGCTCGGAGGGGGCCGGGGACTACACCTTC
j_gene: TRBJ2-3; d_gene: TRBD2; v_gene: TRBV3-1/TRBV3-2; abundance: once; CDR3aa: CASSYPLAGALTSTDTQYF; CDR3nt: TGTGCCAGCAGCTACCCACTAGCGGGGGCCCTCACAAGCACAGATACGCAGTATTTT
j_gene: TRBJ1-5; d_gene: -; v_gene: TRBV19; abundance: -; CDR3aa: CASSGARNQPQHF; CDR3nt: TGTGCCAGTAGTGGGGCGCGGAATCAGCCCCAGCATTTT
j_gene: TRBJ2-7; d_gene: TRBD1; v_gene: TRBV29-1; abundance: -; CDR3aa: CSVEVTQGNEQYF; CDR3nt: TGCAGCGTTGAAGTGACACAGGGGAACGAGCAGTACTTC
j_gene: TRBJ2-7; d_gene: -; v_gene: TRBV5-1; abundance: -; CDR3aa: CASRGQNEQYF; CDR3nt: TGCGCCAGCAGGGGGCAGAACGAGCAGTACTTC
j_gene: TRBJ1-6; d_gene: -; v_gene: TRBV3-1/TRBV3-2; abundance: -; CDR3aa: CASSQNGGGDSPLHF; CDR3nt: TGTGCCAGCAGCCAGAATGGGGGGGGAGATTCACCCCTCCACTTT
j_gene: TRBJ2-5; d_gene: -; v_gene: TRBV4-3; abundance: -; CDR3aa: CASSQGQGQNQETQYF; CDR3nt: TGCGCCAGCAGCCAAGGTCAAGGACAGAACCAAGAGACCCAGTACTTC
j_gene: TRBJ2-2; d_gene: -; v_gene: TRBV5-1; abundance: -; CDR3aa: CASSGGTANTGELFF; CDR3nt: TGCGCCAGCAGCGGCGGGACAGCTAACACCGGGGAGCTGTTTTTT
j_gene: TRBJ1-3; d_gene: TRBD1; v_gene: TRBV13; abundance: -; CDR3aa: CASSQDRLSGNTIYF; CDR3nt: TGTGCCAGCAGCCAGGACAGGTTGTCTGGAAACACCATATATTTT
j_gene: TRBJ1-2; d_gene: TRBD1; v_gene: TRBV5-1; abundance: -; CDR3aa: CASRTGIDYGYTF; CDR3nt: TGCGCCAGCAGGACAGGGATCGACTATGGCTACACCTTC
j_gene: TRBJ1-5; d_gene: -; v_gene: TRBV6-5; abundance: once; CDR3aa: CASSFGQRNQPQHF; CDR3nt: TGTGCCAGCAGTTTTGGACAGCGCAATCAGCCCCAGCATTTT
j_gene: TRBJ2-7; d_gene: TRBD2; v_gene: TRBV28; abundance: once; CDR3aa: CASSSGSAGVLYEQYF; CDR3nt: TGTGCCAGCAGTTCAGGTTCAGCGGGAGTTCTCTACGAGCAGTACTTC
j_gene: TRBJ2-2; d_gene: -; v_gene: TRBV7-2; abundance: many; CDR3aa: CASSLVAGRNTGELFF; CDR3nt: TGTGCCAGCAGCTTAGTGGCGGGAAGGAACACCGGGGAGCTGTTTTTT
j_gene: TRBJ2-5; d_gene: -; v_gene: TRBV19; abundance: -; CDR3aa: CASSGGHQETQYF; CDR3nt: TGTGCCAGTAGTGGGGGACATCAAGAGACCCAGTACTTC
j_gene: TRBJ1-5; d_gene: -; v_gene: TRBV18; abundance: once; CDR3aa: CASSPGPNDGQPQHF; CDR3nt: TGTGCCAGCTCACCTGGGCCAAACGACGGTCAGCCCCAGCATTTT
j_gene: TRBJ2-7; d_gene: TRBD2; v_gene: TRBV19; abundance: -; CDR3aa: CASSMVAGEYEQYF; CDR3nt: TGTGCCAGTAGTATGGTAGCGGGAGAGTACGAGCAGTACTTC
j_gene: TRBJ2-3; d_gene: -; v_gene: TRBV3-1/TRBV3-2; abundance: -; CDR3aa: CASSPGGTDTQYF; CDR3nt: TGTGCCAGCAGCCCAGGGGGGACAGATACGCAGTATTTT
j_gene: TRBJ1-1; d_gene: -; v_gene: TRBV14; abundance: -; CDR3aa: CASSPAGRGGNTEAFF; CDR3nt: TGTGCCAGCAGCCCGGCCGGCCGGGGAGGTAACACTGAAGCTTTCTTT
j_gene: TRBJ2-2; d_gene: TRBD2; v_gene: TRBV14; abundance: -; CDR3aa: CASSLNIPGLAGSTGELFF; CDR3nt: TGTGCCAGCAGCCTCAACATACCGGGACTAGCGGGGTCCACCGGGGAGCTGTTTTTT
j_gene: TRBJ2-5; d_gene: -; v_gene: TRBV4-1; abundance: -; CDR3aa: CASSQAEGWQETQYF; CDR3nt: TGCGCCAGCAGCCAAGCGGAGGGGTGGCAAGAGACCCAGTACTTC
j_gene: TRBJ1-5; d_gene: -; v_gene: TRBV6-5; abundance: few; CDR3aa: CASLTTERNQPQHF; CDR3nt: TGTGCCAGCCTCACAACTGAGAGGAATCAGCCCCAGCATTTT
j_gene: TRBJ1-6; d_gene: TRBD1; v_gene: TRBV5-4; abundance: -; CDR3aa: CASSLGQGALSPLHF; CDR3nt: TGTGCCAGCAGCTTGGGACAGGGGGCTTTGTCACCCCTCCACTTT
j_gene: TRBJ1-1; d_gene: -; v_gene: TRBV6-1; abundance: -; CDR3aa: CASTLRESAFF; CDR3nt: TGTGCCAGCACACTCAGGGAATCGGCTTTCTTT
j_gene: TRBJ2-7; d_gene: TRBD2; v_gene: TRBV28; abundance: -; CDR3aa: CASSPRGSGRPYEQYF; CDR3nt: TGTGCCAGCAGTCCCCGAGGTAGCGGGAGGCCCTACGAGCAGTACTTC
j_gene: TRBJ1-6; d_gene: TRBD1; v_gene: TRBV29-1; abundance: -; CDR3aa: CSAAAGGNSPLHF; CDR3nt: TGCAGCGCCGCCGCAGGGGGGAATTCACCCCTCCACTTT
j_gene: TRBJ1-6; d_gene: -; v_gene: TRBV18; abundance: -; CDR3aa: CASSQDSNNSPLHF; CDR3nt: TGTGCCAGCTCACAGGACAGCAATAATTCACCCCTCCACTTT
j_gene: TRBJ1-6; d_gene: -; v_gene: TRBV3-1/TRBV3-2; abundance: -; CDR3aa: CASSQEAGTPHSPLHF; CDR3nt: TGTGCCAGCAGCCAAGAAGCCGGGACTCCGCATTCACCCCTCCACTTT
j_gene: TRBJ1-2; d_gene: TRBD1; v_gene: TRBV10-3; abundance: few; CDR3aa: CATRTGGSGQANYGYTF; CDR3nt: TGTGCCACCCGAACAGGGGGTTCGGGTCAAGCTAACTATGGCTACACCTTC
j_gene: TRBJ2-7; d_gene: TRBD1; v_gene: TRBV27; abundance: -; CDR3aa: CASSGTAVSYEQYF; CDR3nt: TGTGCCAGCAGCGGGACAGCTGTATCCTACGAGCAGTACTTC
j_gene: TRBJ1-1; d_gene: -; v_gene: TRBV5-1; abundance: -; CDR3aa: CASSPDGVRMLAFF; CDR3nt: TGCGCCAGCAGCCCGGACGGGGTTCGGATGTTGGCTTTCTTT
j_gene: TRBJ2-7; d_gene: TRBD1; v_gene: TRBV29-1; abundance: -; CDR3aa: CSAGQGAYEQYF; CDR3nt: TGCAGCGCGGGACAGGGGGCCTACGAGCAGTACTTC
j_gene: TRBJ2-5; d_gene: TRBD1; v_gene: TRBV13; abundance: -; CDR3aa: CASSRDRQETQYF; CDR3nt: TGTGCCAGCAGCCGGGACAGGCAAGAGACCCAGTACTTC
j_gene: TRBJ2-7; d_gene: -; v_gene: TRBV7-2; abundance: -; CDR3aa: CASSLARSKPYF; CDR3nt: TGTGCCAGCAGCTTAGCGCGGTCCAAGCCGTACTTC
j_gene: TRBJ1-6; d_gene: TRBD1; v_gene: TRBV5-1; abundance: -; CDR3aa: CASSLTTGNVYNSPLHF; CDR3nt: TGCGCCAGCAGCTTGACGACAGGGAACGTCTATAATTCACCCCTCCACTTT
j_gene: TRBJ1-4; d_gene: -; v_gene: TRBV7-2; abundance: -; CDR3aa: CASSEQGGMEKLFF; CDR3nt: TGTGCCAGCAGCGAACAGGGTGGGATGGAAAAACTGTTTTTT
j_gene: TRBJ2-2; d_gene: -; v_gene: TRBV4-1; abundance: -; CDR3aa: CASSQGSVEQGGLFF; CDR3nt: TGCGCCAGCAGCCAAGGTTCCGTAGAACAAGGGGGGCTGTTTTTT
j_gene: TRBJ2-3; d_gene: TRBD1; v_gene: TRBV3-1/TRBV3-2; abundance: -; CDR3aa: CASSHVSAGTASTDTQYF; CDR3nt: TGTGCCAGCAGCCATGTGTCCGCCGGGACAGCTAGCACAGATACGCAGTATTTT
j_gene: TRBJ2-5; d_gene: TRBD2; v_gene: TRBV7-2; abundance: -; CDR3aa: CASRLGTSGGETQYF; CDR3nt: TGTGCCAGCAGGCTAGGGACTAGCGGGGGGGAGACCCAGTACTTC
j_gene: TRBJ2-1; d_gene: TRBD2; v_gene: TRBV3-1/TRBV3-2; abundance: -; CDR3aa: CASSPLGGGPGNEQFF; CDR3nt: TGTGCCAGCAGCCCTTTGGGCGGGGGGCCGGGCAATGAGCAGTTCTTC
j_gene: TRBJ2-7; d_gene: -; v_gene: TRBV7-8; abundance: -; CDR3aa: CASTPIQGSYEQYF; CDR3nt: TGTGCCAGCACCCCGATACAGGGTTCTTACGAGCAGTACTTC
j_gene: TRBJ2-3; d_gene: -; v_gene: TRBV7-2; abundance: -; CDR3aa: CASSSRTISTDTQYF; CDR3nt: TGTGCCAGCAGCTCCCGGACTATTTCCACAGATACGCAGTATTTT
j_gene: TRBJ2-7; d_gene: -; v_gene: TRBV6-1; abundance: -; CDR3aa: CASSDVQPPYEQYF; CDR3nt: TGTGCCAGCAGTGACGTACAGCCTCCCTACGAGCAGTACTTC
j_gene: TRBJ1-1; d_gene: -; v_gene: TRBV5-1; abundance: -; CDR3aa: CASRGQLNTEAFF; CDR3nt: TGCGCCAGCCGCGGACAGTTGAACACTGAAGCTTTCTTT
j_gene: TRBJ2-1; d_gene: -; v_gene: TRBV7-9; abundance: -; CDR3aa: CASNPGGGGGEQFF; CDR3nt: TGTGCCAGCAACCCCGGGGGCGGGGGAGGAGAGCAGTTCTTC
j_gene: TRBJ1-2; d_gene: TRBD1; v_gene: TRBV19; abundance: -; CDR3aa: CASSIRQGYGYTF; CDR3nt: TGTGCCAGTAGTATAAGACAGGGGTATGGCTACACCTTC
j_gene: TRBJ1-5; d_gene: TRBD1; v_gene: TRBV6-2/TRBV6-3; abundance: -; CDR3aa: CASSRDSSNQPQHF; CDR3nt: TGTGCCAGCAGTCGGGACAGTTCCAATCAGCCCCAGCATTTT
j_gene: TRBJ1-3; d_gene: -; v_gene: TRBV3-1/TRBV3-2; abundance: -; CDR3aa: CASSQDGFSGNTIYF; CDR3nt: TGTGCCAGCAGCCAAGACGGGTTTTCTGGAAACACCATATATTTT
j_gene: TRBJ2-2; d_gene: -; v_gene: TRBV6-1; abundance: -; CDR3aa: CASSELGARNTGELFF; CDR3nt: TGTGCCAGCAGTGAGTTAGGGGCCAGGAACACCGGGGAGCTGTTTTTT
j_gene: TRBJ1-1; d_gene: -; v_gene: TRBV7-2; abundance: -; CDR3aa: CASSPRRRGATEAFF; CDR3nt: TGTGCCAGCAGCCCCCGGAGGCGGGGCGCGACTGAAGCTTTCTTT
j_gene: TRBJ2-7; d_gene: TRBD1; v_gene: TRBV6-5; abundance: -; CDR3aa: CATSKETGGSYEQYF; CDR3nt: TGTGCCACCTCGAAGGAGACAGGGGGCTCCTACGAGCAGTACTTC